This TCR beta chain was captured by sequencing in a study of cytomegalovirus exposure and HLA in healthy donors. Use of 60 Vbeta and 13 Jbeta primers characterized the PCR. Profiled with immunoSEQ multiplex PCR; TCRdb holds only in-frame clones, not every one. The data contain 50,000 to 60,000 clones, over 70% of them seen just once; the ten biggest clones take up roughly 3%. This clone came up a few times. Its cognate antigen is unknown. Whole-study findings and limits: Associated with cytomegalovirus, according to the listing, were 150 to 200 TCR beta chains. Sequencing likely caused a cluster of highly shared sequence variants.

The receptor comes from a man younger than 30 in good health and CMV-seronegative. Sequenced: PBMCs.

The CDR3: CASGQGFQPQHF. The CDR3 coding sequence is TGTGCCAGCGGACAGGGTTTCCAGCCCCAGCATTTT. This rearrangement joins TRBV6-6 to TRBJ1-5, with TRBD1 matching over 8 bases. Germline CDR1 reads MNHNY; CDR2 reads SVGAGI (reference sequence). V lost 8 bases, J lost 7 bases, and 4 bases stayed unmatched. The CDR3 has 12 amino acids.